These 3 T cell receptor delta chains originate from one sample sequenced in a study of γδ T cells in repeated Plasmodium falciparum infection. TCRdb reanalyzed the multiplex PCR reads using CATT. The sample comprises under 60,000 delta-chain clones, about 1.5% of which are singletons, and roughly 9.2% rests with the top ten. Gammadelta T cells were flow-sorted from PBMC into Vgamma9/Vdelta2+ and Vdelta2-negative populations for bulk analysis. The sample consisted of gamma-delta T cells from blood. These receptors all stem from a pool of human donors (malaria-infected and uninfected, not separated).

This clone was counted a few times. TCRdb has a much larger clone's protein, which differs at residue 12 from the translation of this DNA, likely because of a read error; what is shown is the protein translated from the DNA. The CDR3 DNA reads TGTGCTCTTGGGGAGCCTACGGTGGGGGATGACGCCGATAAACTCATCTTT. It is translated as CALGEPTVGDDADKLIF. The chain is built from TRDV1 and TRDJ1, with 8 bases that match TRDD3. Matching the DNA to germline supplied the J gene, which TCRdb does not give. Germline V gene data show CDR1 as TSWWSYY and CDR2 as QGS. J gave up 3 bases and V 3 bases, and 12 bases lay outside the gene matches. This CDR3 contains 17 residues.

This clone turned up a few times. The translation of this DNA and the TCRdb protein of a much larger clone differ at residue 13, probably owing to a read error; the protein shown here is translated from the DNA. The rearrangement uses TRDV3 and TRDJ1, with D uncertain. CDR1 and CDR2 from the germline V gene are TVYSNPD and GDNSRS (reference sequence). Trimming removed 2 bases at V and 3 bases at J, with 28 bases between. This CDR3 has 18 amino acids. The CDR3 DNA reads as TGTGCCTTTGGAAGGGAGGGCTCTCCCGTACTGTACGCCGATAAACTCATCTTT. It specifies CAFGREGSPVLYADKLIF.

This clone was detected ten times or more. Since a much larger clone is just one base distant, this may be a read error. J is TRDJ1 and V is TRDV1; TRDD3 agrees at 13 bases. The CDR3 consists of 21 residues. The germline V gene encodes CDR1 TSWWSYY and CDR2 QGS. Unmatched junction bases numbered 27, after V lost 9 bases and J lost 5 bases. CDR3 nucleotide sequence: TGTGCTCTGCGGGTCCTTCCTACGATAATGACTGGGGGATACGCAACTGATAAACTCATCTTT. Its translation is CALRVLPTIMTGGYATDKLIF.